The 13 T cell receptor beta chains listed next were all sequenced from one sample in a study of regulatory T cells in long-lasting Graves disease. Time point of the sample: newly diagnosed GD, antithyroid drugs for less than 3 months. PBMC-derived RNA was used for the TCR library. Arm-PCR of CDR3 regions with iRepertoire HTBI primers generated TCR beta libraries. TCRdb processed the multiplex PCR reads anew with MiXCR; each CDR3 protein has one entry. The profile shows 440,000 or so distinct CDR3 sequences, 15% to 20% of them singletons. This same sample was also taken into another study, of T cells in Graves' hyperthyroidism and ophthalmopathy.

This material consisted of peripheral blood mononuclear cells (PBMCs), taken at new diagnosis, from a patient treated with antithyroid drugs. The receptor set was obtained from a woman younger than 45 with Graves disease.

This clonotype was observed many times. The rearrangement links TRBV28 to TRBJ2-2, with TRBD2 matching over 11 bases. The CDR3 length is 18 residues. V was clipped by 2 bases and J by 4 bases; unmatched bases: 9. Germline V lookup: CDR1 MDHEN, CDR2 SYDVKM. CDR3 sequence reads: CASSLPLSSGRATGELFF. DNA for the CDR3: TGTGCCAGCAGTTTACCCTTGAGTAGCGGGAGGGCCACCGGGGAGCTGTTTTTT.

This clonotype came up many times. The rearrangement joins TRBV12-3 or TRBV12-4 to TRBJ2-2; D is perhaps TRBD1 or TRBD2 (6 bases each). Deletions cut 2 bases from V and 2 bases from J, with 12 bases between. This CDR3 is built from 16 residues. As DNA, the CDR3 is TGTGCCAGCAGTTTAAGGGGGAGGCCCAACACCGGGGAGCTGTTTTTT. It yields the protein CASSLRGRPNTGELFF.

The sample holds many counts of this clonotype. The chain carries TRBV28 and TRBJ1-1, with D uncertain. Germline CDR1 MDHEN, CDR2 SYDVKM. The CDR3 has 14 residues. Trimming cost V 5 bases and J 1 base, with 11 bases left between them. The CDR3 DNA is TGTGCCAGCAGTCCTCAGATCCCGAACACTGAAGCTTTCTTT. Translating it yields CASSPQIPNTEAFF.

The V and J genes are TRBV10-3 and TRBJ2-2; perhaps D is TRBD1 or TRBD2 (5 bases each). The V gene lost 3 bases and the J gene lost 2 bases, with 13 bases spanning the gap. Germline V gene sequence: CDR1 ENHRY, CDR2 SYGVKD. The length of the CDR3 is 16 residues. In nucleotides, the CDR3 is TGTGCCATCAGTGAACCGGGACCATCTAACACCGGGGAGCTGTTTTTT. It is translated as CAISEPGPSNTGELFF.

Concerning this clonotype itself: The likely explanation is a read error, given a far larger clone one base away. Since no conserved phenylalanine or tryptophan closes the CDR3, a read error is the likely cause. The chain has TRBV6-4 and TRBJ2-7; D is undetermined. The germline gives CDR1 MRHNA, CDR2 SNTAGT. Trimming removed 6 bases at V and 2 bases at J, with 5 bases between. This CDR3 has 11 residues. Written as DNA, the CDR3 is TGTGCCAGCAGGCGGACCTACGAGCAGTACTCC. This translates into CASRRTYEQYS.

This rearrangement joins TRBV5-4 to TRBJ2-5; 7 bases agree with TRBD1. CDR1 SGHNT and CDR2 YYREEE come from the germline V gene (reference sequence). The trim removed 4 bases at V and 2 bases at J, leaving 8 bases unmatched. The CDR3 consists of 15 residues. DNA of the CDR3: TGTGCCAGCAGCCCTGCTGGGACAGTTCAAGAGACCCAGTACTTC. It encodes CASSPAGTVQETQYF.

This clonotype appeared many times. This CDR3 reads CASSFPWTARDGDEQFF. CDR3 sequence (DNA): TGTGCCAGCAGTTTCCCTTGGACTGCCAGAGACGGGGATGAGCAGTTCTTC. The chain carries TRBV28 and TRBJ2-1, with D perhaps TRBD2 (5 bases). This CDR3 spans 17 amino acids. V lost 3 bases, J lost 8 bases, and 23 bases lay in between. CDR1 and CDR2 from the germline V gene are MDHEN and SYDVKM.

On this clonotype: A clone one base away is much larger, so this may be a read error. Lacking the conserved final phenylalanine or tryptophan, this CDR3 likely reflects a read error. The chain has TRBV6-5 and TRBJ2-3; 12 bases align to TRBD1. V shed 2 bases and J 0 bases; nucleotides not matched to a gene: 12. This CDR3 has 20 amino acids. Germline CDR1 and CDR2: MNHEY and SVGAGI. DNA for the CDR3: TGTGCCAGCAGTTACGTGGGGACAGGGGGCCACGTCCCGAGCACAGATACGCAGTATGTT. This codes for CASSYVGTGGHVPSTDTQYV.

The chain uses TRBV6-1 and TRBJ2-1, with D possibly matching TRBD1 (6 bases). This CDR3 region has 12 residues. Trimming pared 5 bases from V and 10 bases from J, leaving 12 bases between. Per germline, CDR1 MNHNS and CDR2 SASEGT. The CDR3 DNA follows: TGTGCCAGCAGTCGGGACAACCGAGAGCAGTTCTTC. Its translation: CASSRDNREQFF.

This clonotype was counted between two and nine times. The rearrangement links TRBV29-1 to TRBJ1-4; no firm D call. The CDR3 is 14 amino acids. Trimming left V 0 bases short and J 3 bases short, with 8 bases between. Germline assignment: CDR1 SQVTM and CDR2 ANQGSEA. CDR3 nucleotides: TGCAGCGTTGAAGACGGAAGAGCTAATGAAAAACTGTTTTTT. Translating it yields CSVEDGRANEKLFF.

Ten or more counts support this clonotype. V gene TRBV7-9 combines with J gene TRBJ2-1, with 7 bases fitting TRBD1. Germline CDR1 and CDR2: SEHNR and FQNEAQ (reference sequence). Trimming took 8 bases from V and 1 from J; bases not matched to a gene: 23. The CDR3 totals 20 residues. For the CDR3, the DNA is TGTGCCAGCTCCCTGGGTACAAGAGGGACAGCAATGGGGTCCTACAATGAGCAGTTCTTC. Translation: CASSLGTRGTAMGSYNEQFF. The full variable domain, with the rest looked up from reference TRBV7-9 and TRBJ2-1, is DTGVSQNPRHKITKRGQNVTFRCDPISEHNRLYWYRQTLGQGPEFLTYFQNEAQLEKSRLLSDRFSAERPKGSFSTLEIQRTEQGDSAMYLCASSLGTRGTAMGSYNEQFFGPGTRLTVL.

In this sample, this clonotype turned up many times. V and J are TRBV28 and TRBJ1-2, with D unclear. Germline V gene sequence: CDR1 MDHEN, CDR2 SYDVKM. CDR3 length equals 15 residues. V was shortened by 7 bases and J by 1 base, with 16 bases between the two germline ends. The CDR3 nucleotides are TGTGCCAGCAAGTCTCTGGCCGAATATAACTATGGCTACACCTTC. As protein: CASKSLAEYNYGYTF.

The V and J genes are TRBV19 and TRBJ1-1; D unresolved. CDR3 size: 14 residues. Germline V gene sequence: CDR1 LNHDA, CDR2 SQIVND (reference sequence). The V gene lost 7 bases and the J gene lost 1 base, with 13 bases spanning the gap. The chain's CDR3 is CASKVLLGNTEAFF. CDR3 bases: TGTGCCAGTAAGGTGTTATTGGGGAACACTGAAGCTTTCTTT.